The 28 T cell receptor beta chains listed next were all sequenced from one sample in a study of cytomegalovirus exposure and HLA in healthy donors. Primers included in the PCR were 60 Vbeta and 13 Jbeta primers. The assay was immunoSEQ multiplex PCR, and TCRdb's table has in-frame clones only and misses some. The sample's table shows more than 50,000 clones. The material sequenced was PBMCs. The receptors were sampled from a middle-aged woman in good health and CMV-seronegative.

The CDR3 coding sequence is TGTGCCAGTAGTATAAGTAGCGGGAACCTCTACAATGAGCAGTTCTTC. Its translation is CASSISSGNLYNEQFF. The chain uses TRBV19 and TRBJ2-1; TRBD2 aligns across 8 bases. J was trimmed by 3 bases and V by 2 bases; bases with no gene match: 6. The CDR3 has 16 residues. Germline-derived CDR1 and CDR2 are LNHDA and SQIVND (reference sequence).

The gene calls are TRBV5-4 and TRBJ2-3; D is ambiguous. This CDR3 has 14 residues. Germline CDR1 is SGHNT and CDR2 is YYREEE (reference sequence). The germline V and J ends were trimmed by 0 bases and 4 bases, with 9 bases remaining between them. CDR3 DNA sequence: TGTGCCAGCAGCTTGGGTCTCCCTCCAGATACGCAGTATTTT. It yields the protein CASSLGLPPDTQYF.

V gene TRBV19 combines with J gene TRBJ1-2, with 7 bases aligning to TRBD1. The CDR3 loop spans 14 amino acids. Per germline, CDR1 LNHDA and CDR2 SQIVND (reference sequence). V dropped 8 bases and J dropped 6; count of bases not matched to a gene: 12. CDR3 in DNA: TGTGCCAGTGATCCGCGACAGGGAGGACATGGCTACACCTTC. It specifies CASDPRQGGHGYTF. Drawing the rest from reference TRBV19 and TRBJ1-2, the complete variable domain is DGGITQSPKYLFRKEGQNVTLSCEQNLNHDAMYWYRQDPGQGLRLIYYSQIVNDFQKGDIAEGYSVSREKKESFPLTVTSAQKNPTAFYLCASDPRQGGHGYTFGSGTRLTVV.

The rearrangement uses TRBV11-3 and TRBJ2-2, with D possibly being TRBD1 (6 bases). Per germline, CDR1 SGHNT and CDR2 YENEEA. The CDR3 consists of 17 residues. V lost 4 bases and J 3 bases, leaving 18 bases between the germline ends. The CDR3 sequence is CASSSYHTGSDTGELFF. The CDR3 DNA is TGTGCCAGCAGCTCATACCATACAGGGAGTGACACCGGGGAGCTGTTTTTT.

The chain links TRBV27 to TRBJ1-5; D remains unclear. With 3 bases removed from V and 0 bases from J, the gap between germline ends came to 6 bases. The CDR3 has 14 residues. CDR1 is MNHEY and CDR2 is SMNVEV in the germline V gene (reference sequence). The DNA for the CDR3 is TGTGCCAGCAGTTTGGGCAGTAGCAATCAGCCCCAGCATTTT. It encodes CASSLGSSNQPQHF.

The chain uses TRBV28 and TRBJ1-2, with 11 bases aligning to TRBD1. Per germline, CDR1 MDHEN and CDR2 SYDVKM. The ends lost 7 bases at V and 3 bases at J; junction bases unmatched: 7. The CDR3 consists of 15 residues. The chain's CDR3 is CASNQDRGRDYGYTF. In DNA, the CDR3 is TGTGCCAGCAACCAGGACAGGGGGCGCGACTATGGCTACACCTTC.

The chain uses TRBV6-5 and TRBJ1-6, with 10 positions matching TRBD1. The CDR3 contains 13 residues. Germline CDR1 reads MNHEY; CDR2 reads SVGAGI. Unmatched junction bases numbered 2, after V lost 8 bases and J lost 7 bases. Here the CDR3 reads CASAGQGNSPLHF. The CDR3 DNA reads TGTGCCAGCGCGGGACAGGGGAATTCACCCCTCCACTTT.

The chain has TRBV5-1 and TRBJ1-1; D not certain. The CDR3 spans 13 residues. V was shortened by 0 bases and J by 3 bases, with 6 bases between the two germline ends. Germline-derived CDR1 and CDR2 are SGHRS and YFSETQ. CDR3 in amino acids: CASSLGEDTEAFF. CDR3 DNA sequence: TGCGCCAGCAGCTTGGGCGAGGACACTGAAGCTTTCTTT.

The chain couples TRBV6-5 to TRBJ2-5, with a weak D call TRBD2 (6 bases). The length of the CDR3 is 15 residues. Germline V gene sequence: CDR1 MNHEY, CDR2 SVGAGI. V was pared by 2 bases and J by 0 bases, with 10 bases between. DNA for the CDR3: TGTGCCAGCAGTTACCATTCGGGGGACCAAGAGACCCAGTACTTC. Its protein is CASSYHSGDQETQYF.

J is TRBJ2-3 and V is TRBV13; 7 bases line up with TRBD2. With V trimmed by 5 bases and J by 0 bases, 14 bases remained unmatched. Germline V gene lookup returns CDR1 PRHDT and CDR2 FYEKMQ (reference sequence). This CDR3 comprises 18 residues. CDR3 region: CASSRREASVVSTDTQYF. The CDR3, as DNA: TGTGCCAGCAGCCGACGGGAGGCTAGCGTGGTGAGCACAGATACGCAGTATTTT.

The CDR3 sequence is CASRGTGGAETQYF. The CDR3 DNA reads TGCGCCAGCAGGGGGACAGGGGGCGCAGAGACCCAGTACTTC. The rearrangement uses TRBV5-1 and TRBJ2-5; 12 positions match TRBD1. After removal of 5 bases from V and 4 bases from J, the junction contained 3 bases not matched to a gene. Germline V lookup: CDR1 SGHRS, CDR2 YFSETQ. The CDR3 loop spans 14 amino acids.

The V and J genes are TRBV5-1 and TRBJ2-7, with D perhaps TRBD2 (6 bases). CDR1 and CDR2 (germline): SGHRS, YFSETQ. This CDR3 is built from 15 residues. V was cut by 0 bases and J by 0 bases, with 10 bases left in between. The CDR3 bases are TGCGCCAGCAGCTTGGCTCGGGGGAGCTCCTACGAGCAGTACTTC. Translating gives CASSLARGSSYEQYF.

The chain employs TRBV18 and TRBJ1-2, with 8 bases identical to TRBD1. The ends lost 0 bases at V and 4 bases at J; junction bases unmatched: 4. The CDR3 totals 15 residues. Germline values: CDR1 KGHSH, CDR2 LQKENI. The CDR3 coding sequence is TGTGCCAGCTCACCACCTCAGGGGGCCTTCTATGGCTACACCTTC. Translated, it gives CASSPPQGAFYGYTF.

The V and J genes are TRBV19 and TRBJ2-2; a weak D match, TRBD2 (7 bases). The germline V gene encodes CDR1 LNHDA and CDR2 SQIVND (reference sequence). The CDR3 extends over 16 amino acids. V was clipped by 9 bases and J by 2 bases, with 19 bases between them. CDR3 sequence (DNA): TGTGCCAGCCATTTACGGGGGGCTCTAAACACCGGGGAGCTGTTTTTT. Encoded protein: CASHLRGALNTGELFF.

CDR3 loop: CASGATDGSPLHF. In DNA form, the CDR3 reads TGTGCCAGTGGAGCCACCGATGGTTCACCCCTCCACTTT. The chain employs TRBV6-1 and TRBJ1-6; no clear D gene. Germline CDR1 reads MNHNS; CDR2 reads SASEGT. Trimming removed 9 bases from V and 9 bases from J, with 15 bases in between. This CDR3 has 13 residues.

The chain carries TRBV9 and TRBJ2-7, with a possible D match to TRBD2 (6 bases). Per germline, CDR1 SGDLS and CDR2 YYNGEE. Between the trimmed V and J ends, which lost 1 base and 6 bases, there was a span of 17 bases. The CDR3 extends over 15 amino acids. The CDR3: CASSVSGGEVLEQYF. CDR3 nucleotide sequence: TGTGCCAGCAGCGTATCCGGGGGAGAGGTACTCGAGCAGTACTTC.

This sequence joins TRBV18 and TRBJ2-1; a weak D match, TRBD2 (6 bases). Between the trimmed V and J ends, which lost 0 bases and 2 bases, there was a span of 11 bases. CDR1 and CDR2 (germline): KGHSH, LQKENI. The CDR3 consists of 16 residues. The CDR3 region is CASSPPAGGTYNEQFF. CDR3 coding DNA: TGTGCCAGCTCACCACCAGCGGGCGGCACCTACAATGAGCAGTTCTTC.

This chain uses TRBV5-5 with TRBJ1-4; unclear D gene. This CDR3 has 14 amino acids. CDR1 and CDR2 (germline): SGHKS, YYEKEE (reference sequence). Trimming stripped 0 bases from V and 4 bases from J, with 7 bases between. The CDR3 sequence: CASSLGLSNEKLFF. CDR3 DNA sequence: TGTGCCAGCAGCTTGGGACTTAGTAATGAAAAACTGTTTTTT.

The CDR3: CASSYSKVAEGETQYF. In DNA form, the CDR3 reads TGTGCCAGCAGTTACTCGAAAGTAGCGGAGGGAGAGACCCAGTACTTC. The chain is built from TRBV6-5 and TRBJ2-5, with D possibly being TRBD2 (6 bases). The CDR3 totals 16 residues. Germline loops: CDR1 MNHEY, CDR2 SVGAGI. The V end was cut by 0 bases, the J end by 4 bases, with 15 bases between.

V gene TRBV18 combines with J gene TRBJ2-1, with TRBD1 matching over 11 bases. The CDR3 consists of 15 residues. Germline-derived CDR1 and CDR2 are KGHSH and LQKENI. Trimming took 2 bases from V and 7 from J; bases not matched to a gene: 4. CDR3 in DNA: TGTGCCAGCTCACCATCCGGACAGGGGGCAAATGAGCAGTTCTTC. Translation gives CASSPSGQGANEQFF.

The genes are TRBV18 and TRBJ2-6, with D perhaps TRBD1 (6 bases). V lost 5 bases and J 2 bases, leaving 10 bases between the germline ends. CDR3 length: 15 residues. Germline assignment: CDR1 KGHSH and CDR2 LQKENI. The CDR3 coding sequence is TGTGCCAGCTCAAAAGGGGGAACTGGGGCCAACGTCCTGACTTTC. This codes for CASSKGGTGANVLTF.

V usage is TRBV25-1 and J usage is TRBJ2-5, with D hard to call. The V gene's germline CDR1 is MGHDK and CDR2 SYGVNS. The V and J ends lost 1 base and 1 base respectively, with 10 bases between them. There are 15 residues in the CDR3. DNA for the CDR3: TGTGCCAGCAGTGAATCCATGGTGGCCCAAGAGACCCAGTACTTC. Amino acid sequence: CASSESMVAQETQYF.

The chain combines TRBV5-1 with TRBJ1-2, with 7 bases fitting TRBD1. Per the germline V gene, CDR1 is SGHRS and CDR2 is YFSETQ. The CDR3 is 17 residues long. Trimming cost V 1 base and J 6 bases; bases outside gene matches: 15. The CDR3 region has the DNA TGCGCCAGCAGCTTGTACCCTCCGGGACAGCCCGGTGATGGCTACACCTTC. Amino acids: CASSLYPPGQPGDGYTF.

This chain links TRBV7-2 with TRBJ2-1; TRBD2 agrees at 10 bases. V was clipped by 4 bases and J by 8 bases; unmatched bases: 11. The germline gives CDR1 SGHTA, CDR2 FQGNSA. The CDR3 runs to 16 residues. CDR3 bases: TGTGCCAGCAGCTATAGCGCTAGCGGGAGTATCGATGAGCAGTTCTTC. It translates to CASSYSASGSIDEQFF.

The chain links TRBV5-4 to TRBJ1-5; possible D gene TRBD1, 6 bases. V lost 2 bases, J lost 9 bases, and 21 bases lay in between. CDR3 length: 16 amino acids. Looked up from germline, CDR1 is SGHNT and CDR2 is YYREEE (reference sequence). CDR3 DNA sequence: TGTGCCAGCAGCTTTTTTTCGACAGGTGGGTCGGGGCCCCAGCATTTT. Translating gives CASSFFSTGGSGPQHF.

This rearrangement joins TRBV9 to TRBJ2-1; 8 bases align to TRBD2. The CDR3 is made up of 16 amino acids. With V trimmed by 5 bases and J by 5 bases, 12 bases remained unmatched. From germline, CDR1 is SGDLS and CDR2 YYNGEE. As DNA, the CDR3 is TGTGCCAGCAGTCGAACCAGCGGGAGAGGGGACAATGAGCAGTTCTTC. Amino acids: CASSRTSGRGDNEQFF.

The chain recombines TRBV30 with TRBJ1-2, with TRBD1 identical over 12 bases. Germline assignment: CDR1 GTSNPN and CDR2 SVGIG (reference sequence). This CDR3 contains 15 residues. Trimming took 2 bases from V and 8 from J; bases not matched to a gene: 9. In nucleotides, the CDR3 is TGTGCCTGGAGTCCCGGGACAGGGGGCGCAGGGGGCTACACCTTC. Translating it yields CAWSPGTGGAGGYTF.

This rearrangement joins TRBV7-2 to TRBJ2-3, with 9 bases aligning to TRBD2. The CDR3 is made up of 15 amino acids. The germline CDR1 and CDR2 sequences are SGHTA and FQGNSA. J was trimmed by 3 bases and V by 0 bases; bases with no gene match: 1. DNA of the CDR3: TGTGCCAGCAGCTTAGCCGGACTAGCGACAGATACGCAGTATTTT. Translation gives CASSLAGLATDTQYF.